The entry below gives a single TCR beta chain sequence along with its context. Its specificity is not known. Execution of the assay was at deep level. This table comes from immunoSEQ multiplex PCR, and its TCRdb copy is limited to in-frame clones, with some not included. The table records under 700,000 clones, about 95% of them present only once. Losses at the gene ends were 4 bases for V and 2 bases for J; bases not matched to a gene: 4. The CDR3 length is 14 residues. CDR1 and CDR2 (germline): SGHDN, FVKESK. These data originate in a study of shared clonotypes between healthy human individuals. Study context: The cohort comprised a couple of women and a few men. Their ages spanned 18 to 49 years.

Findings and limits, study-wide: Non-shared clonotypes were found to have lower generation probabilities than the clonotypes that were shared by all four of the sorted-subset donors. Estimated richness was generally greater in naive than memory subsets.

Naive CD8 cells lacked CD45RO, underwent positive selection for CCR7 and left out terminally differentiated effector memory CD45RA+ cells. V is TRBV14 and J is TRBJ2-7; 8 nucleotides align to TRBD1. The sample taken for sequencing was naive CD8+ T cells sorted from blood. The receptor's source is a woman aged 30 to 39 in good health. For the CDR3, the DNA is TGTGCCAGCAGCCTTGGGACAGGAGCCTACGAGCAGTACTTC. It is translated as CASSLGTGAYEQYF.